A selection of T cell receptor beta chains follows, all from one sample in a study of cytomegalovirus exposure and HLA in healthy donors. Here immunoSEQ multiplex PCR was the method, and the copy in TCRdb shows in-frame clones only, minus some. The data hold some 160,000 clones, with approximately 79% observed a single time. Material: PBMCs. The source of these receptors is a male donor in good health and CMV-seronegative. CDR3s include the opening cysteine and the closing phenylalanine or tryptophan.

cdr3_length v_call cdr3_aa
17 TRBV2 CASSATTGIRAGNTIYF
17 TRBV4-1 CASSPRGQGYNQETQYF
14 TRBV28 CASSLSHSPYEQYF
16 TRBV6-4 CTSSATGTGGTSGYTF
13 TRBV7-8 CASSSGHTAEQYF
15 TRBV6-6 CASTLPQTGHHEQYF
17 TRBV19 CASSISGQGFWMSGYTF
17 TRBV27 CASSPHKGGRGVYEQYF
15 TRBV15 CATSADRPSSYEQYF
15 TRBV5-1 CASSLAGAKVHGYTF
13 TRBV5-1 CASSIGAGTEAFF
16 TRBV6-5 CASSYSAGGTNYGYTF
19 TRBV7-9 CASSLGRKSSDRVDYGYTF
14 TRBV19 CASRRTGGTGELFF
16 TRBV11-2 CASSLEGVGKVDEQYF
16 TRBV6-1 CASSEYGTGSTYEQYF
13 TRBV6-5 CASSPGQFYGYTF
13 TRBV15 CATSRDPIYEQYF
13 TRBV19 CASSMTGAYEQYF
16 TRBV5-1 CASSDQTGRSYNEQFF
15 TRBV2 CASAKSGTAYNEQFF
13 TRBV29-1 CSVAARGNYGYTF
12 TRBV30 CAWIVGAGGYTF
11 TRBV6-6 CASSYAAEQYF
15 TRBV6-5 CASSGRDRGSYEQYF
14 TRBV13 CASSLTRNTGELFF
9 TRBV9 CATGNEQYF
12 TRBV7-9 CASSQGSHEQYF
10 TRBV29-1 CSVFREKLFF
16 TRBV7-8 CASSLEGTGGNQPQHF
11 TRBV30 CAWSTFTEAFF
20 TRBV4-1 CASSQDYRQGKGSYNSPLHF
13 TRBV11-2 CASSSERGTEAFF
15 TRBV5-1 CASSLWGGGADTQYF
15 TRBV6-5 CASSYAGPMNTEAFF
15 TRBV5-1 CASTIGDRGHYEQYF
13 TRBV2 CASSRTGENIQYF
14 TRBV6-5 CASSATGGLETQYF
16 TRBV18 CASSRAQATSGNTIYF
11 TRBV2 CASGQGEKLFF
16 TRBV5-1 CASSPLPGQLTDAQYF
16 TRBV7-6 CASSPRSLQGAYGYTF
16 TRBV6-6 CASSYRRTGSDQPQHF
13 TRBV6-5 CASSLGRFNEQFF
14 TRBV11-2 CASSLAGDLYGYTF
15 TRBV9 CASSARQGVNDELFF
14 TRBV10-3 CAIRTSGGHNEQFF
14 TRBV5-1 CASSQQGFPYEQYF
13 TRBV19 CASSIDWTIEQFF